The 17 T cell receptor beta chains presented below share a single source sample, sequenced in a study of blood T cell repertoires in COVID-19. Libraries were prepared by immunoSEQ multiplex PCR; TCRdb keeps only in-frame clonotypes and omits some of them. The sample has around 250,000 clones, around 86% seen once. The sequenced sample was PBMCs or T cells enriched from blood (not recorded which). The receptors were sampled from a woman aged 45 to 65 who had recovered from COVID-19.

The V and J genes are TRBV7-2 and TRBJ1-3; maybe TRBD1 (6 bases). The CDR3 consists of 15 residues. Germline assignment: CDR1 SGHTA and CDR2 FQGNSA. V shed 5 bases and J shed 3 bases, with 14 bases lying between them. The CDR3, as DNA: TGTGCCAGCAGCACCCCCAGGGGTTTTGGAAACACCATATATTTT. Translated, it gives CASSTPRGFGNTIYF.

This chain connects TRBV4-1 to TRBJ2-5; no reliable D call. V was shortened by 4 bases and J by 1 base, with 7 bases between the two germline ends. Germline V CDR1 and CDR2: MGHRA, YSYEKL. CDR3 length: 13 residues. This chain's CDR3 is CASSRGSQETQYF. DNA of the CDR3: TGCGCCAGCAGCCGAGGATCCCAAGAGACCCAGTACTTC.

This chain links TRBV28 with TRBJ1-5; no clear D gene. Trimming pared 3 bases from V and 5 bases from J, leaving 11 bases between. The germline gives CDR1 MDHEN, CDR2 SYDVKM. The CDR3 consists of 14 residues. The CDR3 bases are TGTGCCAGCAGTTTTCGGGGTGTTTATCAGCCCCAGCATTTT. It yields the protein CASSFRGVYQPQHF.

The chain couples TRBV5-4 to TRBJ2-2, with TRBD1 matching 10 bases. V trimming: 0 bases; J trimming: 4 bases; junction bases outside the gene matches: 3. CDR1 is SGHNT, CDR2 YYREEE, per germline (reference sequence). The CDR3 is 16 amino acids. In DNA, the CDR3 is TGTGCCAGCAGCTTGGGAAGGACAGGGGGCACCGGGGAGCTGTTTTTT. It specifies CASSLGRTGGTGELFF. Using reference TRBV5-4 and TRBJ2-2 for the parts outside the CDR3, the full variable domain is ETGVTQSPTHLIKTRGQQVTLRCSSQSGHNTVSWYQQALGQGPQFIFQYYREEENGRGNFPPRFSGLQFPNYSSELNVNALELDDSALYLCASSLGRTGGTGELFFGEGSRLTVL.

J is TRBJ2-5 and V is TRBV2; 7 bases agree with TRBD1. The CDR3 runs to 15 residues. The germline V gene has CDR1 SNHLY and CDR2 FYNNEI. V dropped 4 bases and J dropped 1; count of bases not matched to a gene: 6. This CDR3 is CASSVQGQTQETQYF. The DNA for the CDR3 is TGTGCCAGCAGTGTGCAGGGACAGACCCAAGAGACCCAGTACTTC.

The chain employs TRBV29-1 and TRBJ2-7; 8 nucleotides align to TRBD1. The V and J ends lost 1 base and 2 bases, in that order; junction bases with no gene match: 7. The CDR3 runs 15 residues. Germline V gene lookup returns CDR1 SQVTM and CDR2 ANQGSEA. The CDR3 DNA is TGCAGCGTTGAAGTCCATGGACAGGGACCCTACGAGCAGTACTTC. Translating it yields CSVEVHGQGPYEQYF.

The rearrangement joins TRBV4-1 to TRBJ1-5, with D possibly TRBD1 on 6 matching bases. The CDR3 has 14 residues. Germline values: CDR1 MGHRA, CDR2 YSYEKL. V was pared by 2 bases and J by 6 bases, with 11 bases between. In nucleotides, the CDR3 is TGCGCCAGCAGCCAATACAGGGATTCTCAGCCCCAGCATTTT. As protein: CASSQYRDSQPQHF.

This chain uses TRBV7-2 with TRBJ1-2, with TRBD1 identical over 8 bases. V gave up 1 base and J gave up 3 bases; unmatched junction bases: 7. The length of the CDR3 is 16 residues. Germline lookup yields CDR1 SGHTA and CDR2 FQGNSA. The CDR3 loop is CASSLGGGRGHYGYTF. The CDR3 bases are TGTGCCAGCAGCTTAGGCGGAGGCAGGGGGCACTATGGCTACACCTTC.

CDR3 sequence (DNA): TGTGCCAGCAGCGTGGCCGGAGACAGGGGTGACTATGGCTACACCTTC. It encodes CASSVAGDRGDYGYTF. V gene TRBV9 combines with J gene TRBJ1-2; 8 bases match TRBD1. Germline V gene data show CDR1 as SGDLS and CDR2 as YYNGEE. CDR3 length: 16 amino acids. V gave up 2 bases and J gave up 3 bases; unmatched junction bases: 9.

V is TRBV30 and J is TRBJ1-2, with D possibly matching TRBD1 (6 bases). Trimming removed 3 bases at V and 2 bases at J, with 16 bases between. This CDR3 is built from 15 residues. CDR1 and CDR2 (germline): GTSNPN, SVGIG (reference sequence). The CDR3 reads CAWSLQGQMNYGYTF. The DNA for the CDR3 is TGTGCCTGGAGCTTACAGGGACAAATGAACTATGGCTACACCTTC.

This chain connects TRBV4-3 to TRBJ2-7; 7 positions match TRBD1. Germline V lookup: CDR1 LGHNA, CDR2 YSLEER. CDR3 length: 15 residues. V was clipped by 0 bases and J by 2 bases; unmatched bases: 4. CDR3 loop: CASSQEQGKPYEQYF. The CDR3 DNA follows: TGCGCCAGCAGCCAAGAACAGGGGAAGCCCTACGAGCAGTACTTC.

The chain recombines TRBV6-5 with TRBJ1-1, with 7 positions matching TRBD1. V shed 7 bases, J shed 1 base, and the junction held 6 bases outside the gene matches. The CDR3 runs 14 residues. Germline lookup yields CDR1 MNHEY and CDR2 SVGAGI. DNA of the CDR3: TGTGCCAGCACCGATAACAGGGGGAACACTGAAGCTTTCTTT. Amino acids: CASTDNRGNTEAFF.

This rearrangement joins TRBV10-3 to TRBJ1-1; 7 bases are shared with TRBD1. Germline V gene lookup returns CDR1 ENHRY and CDR2 SYGVKD. The junction had 4 bases not matched to a gene; V was cut back by 6 bases and J by 0 bases. This CDR3 region has 14 residues. The CDR3 spells CAIRDRNMNTEAFF. The CDR3 coding sequence is TGTGCCATCAGGGACAGGAACATGAACACTGAAGCTTTCTTT.

This clone came up once. This chain uses TRBV6-5 with TRBJ1-1; the D is unclear. The germline V and J ends were trimmed by 2 bases and 7 bases, with 14 bases remaining between them. Per the germline V gene, CDR1 is MNHEY and CDR2 is SVGAGI. The CDR3 loop spans 14 amino acids. The CDR3 loop reads CASSYTRSPFEAFF. The CDR3 DNA follows: TGTGCCAGCAGTTACACGAGGTCCCCCTTTGAAGCTTTCTTT.

This clone appeared a single time. This sequence joins TRBV10-3 and TRBJ1-5; 9 positions agree with TRBD1. CDR1 is ENHRY and CDR2 is SYGVKD in the germline V gene. This CDR3 is 18 amino acids long. V was pared by 0 bases and J by 4 bases, with 10 bases of the junction left unmatched. The CDR3 sequence is CAISESSWDRVWNQPQHF. The CDR3 DNA reads as TGTGCCATCAGTGAGTCGTCTTGGGACAGGGTATGGAATCAGCCCCAGCATTTT.

The J gene is TRBJ1-4, the V gene TRBV5-1; D gene unclear. The CDR3 loop spans 16 amino acids. V was pared by 5 bases and J by 6 bases, with 20 bases between. Germline V gene data show CDR1 as SGHRS and CDR2 as YFSETQ. The CDR3 DNA reads as TGCGCCAGCAGTTTAGAGCCCCGACCCCGGGATGAAAAACTGTTTTTT. This encodes CASSLEPRPRDEKLFF.

This clone has just a few counts. The gene calls are TRBV19 and TRBJ1-2, with D maybe TRBD1 (5 bases). With 0 bases removed from V and 8 bases from J, the gap between germline ends came to 13 bases. The germline V gene encodes CDR1 LNHDA and CDR2 SQIVND (reference sequence). This CDR3 contains 14 residues. The chain's CDR3 is CASSIDYQGFGYTF. The CDR3 coding sequence is TGTGCCAGTAGTATAGATTATCAGGGCTTCGGCTACACCTTC.